These 15 T cell receptor beta chains share one sample of origin, sequenced in a study of cytomegalovirus exposure and HLA in healthy donors (TCRdb year 2017). Libraries were prepared through the immunoSEQ multiplex PCR assay. For the multiplex PCR, a mixture combining 60 forward primers for TCR Vbeta segments and 13 reverse primers for TCR Jbeta segments was used. This immuneACCESS table, as held by TCRdb, lists in-frame sequences with V and J called but not all clones. Of the missing ones, under half trace to an unresolved V gene in checked studies; the others have no known cause. The sample table records approximately 100,000 clones; 60% to 85% of these occur just once. Of the sample, roughly 2.5% is held by the ten largest clones. The sequenced material came from PBMCs. The receptor set was obtained from a female donor in good health and CMV-seronegative.

The V and J genes are TRBV2 and TRBJ1-2; unclear D gene. The CDR3 loop spans 11 amino acids. V was clipped by 6 bases and J by 8 bases, with 10 bases between them. Germline V gene data show CDR1 as SNHLY and CDR2 as FYNNEI. CDR3 sequence reads: CASRAVSGYTF. The CDR3 DNA is TGTGCCAGCAGGGCGGTTTCAGGCTACACCTTC.

The rearrangement uses TRBV5-1 and TRBJ1-6, with no clear D. Per germline, CDR1 SGHRS and CDR2 YFSETQ. V lost 0 bases and J lost 7, with 11 bases in between. The length of the CDR3 is 15 residues. Here the CDR3 reads CASSLEAGGNSPLHF. In DNA, the CDR3 is TGCGCCAGCAGCTTGGAAGCTGGAGGGAATTCACCCCTCCACTTT.

The table lists this clone with a few counts. The chain carries TRBV5-1 and TRBJ2-7; TRBD1 agrees at 7 bases. Germline CDR1 reads SGHRS; CDR2 reads YFSETQ. The CDR3 is 14 residues long. With 0 bases clipped from V and 4 bases from J, the junction kept 4 bases outside the gene matches. Here the CDR3 reads CASSLDGTAYEQYF. The CDR3 DNA follows: TGCGCCAGCAGCTTGGATGGGACAGCTTACGAGCAGTACTTC.

This clone was detected a few times. This chain uses TRBV19 with TRBJ1-1; 8 nucleotides agree with TRBD1. CDR1 is LNHDA and CDR2 is SQIVND in the germline V gene (reference sequence). The CDR3 is made up of 13 amino acids. The V gene end was trimmed by 3 bases and the J gene end by 5 bases; junction bases not matched to a gene: 2. The CDR3 loop is CASSMDRETEAFF. CDR3 bases: TGTGCCAGTAGTATGGACAGGGAAACTGAAGCTTTCTTT.

This chain uses TRBV5-8 with TRBJ2-2, with TRBD1 matching over 9 bases. The CDR3 has 18 residues. Germline lookup yields CDR1 SGHTS and CDR2 YDEGEE. The J segment lost 4 bases and the V segment lost 4 bases, leaving 14 bases of the junction unmatched. The chain's CDR3 is CASSPGQGIRSFTGELFF. In nucleotides, the CDR3 is TGTGCCAGCAGCCCGGGACAGGGTATCAGAAGTTTCACCGGGGAGCTGTTTTTT. The complete variable domain, with remaining parts taken from reference TRBV5-8 and TRBJ2-2, reads EAGVTQSPTHLIKTRGQQATLRCSPISGHTSVYWYQQALGLGLQFLLWYDEGEERNRGNFPPRFSGRQFPNYSSELNVNALELEDSALYLCASSPGQGIRSFTGELFFGEGSRLTVL.

The CDR3 coding sequence is TGTGCCAGCAGGGTACAGGGGGCGTATAACTATGGCTACACCTTC. This codes for CASRVQGAYNYGYTF. V usage is TRBV6-5 and J usage is TRBJ1-2; 9 positions match TRBD1. The J segment lost 1 base and the V segment lost 6 bases, leaving 6 bases of the junction unmatched. This CDR3 is built from 15 residues. Germline-derived CDR1 and CDR2 are MNHEY and SVGAGI.

The CDR3 bases are TGCGCCAGCAGCCAAGGGGGTAGGACAGTTTATTTT. The encoded protein is CASSQGGRTVYF. The V call is TRBV4-1, the J call TRBJ2-3, with D possibly being TRBD1 (6 bases). Trimming shortened V by 1 base and J by 15 bases, and 14 bases separated the two germline ends. Germline V gives CDR1 MGHRA, CDR2 YSYEKL. The CDR3 runs 12 residues.

The CDR3 loop reads CAWSVTPTGGGDGYTF. The CDR3 coding sequence is TGTGCCTGGAGTGTAACCCCGACAGGGGGCGGAGATGGCTACACCTTC. This sequence joins TRBV30 and TRBJ1-2, with 10 bases fitting TRBD1. CDR1 and CDR2 from the germline V gene are GTSNPN and SVGIG (reference sequence). J was trimmed by 6 bases and V by 0 bases; bases with no gene match: 10. CDR3 length: 16 residues. The full variable domain, completed using reference TRBV30 and TRBJ1-2, is SQTIHQWPATLVQPVGSPLSLECTVEGTSNPNLYWYRQAAGRGLQLLFYSVGIGQISSEVPQNLSASRPQDRQFILSSKKLLLSDSGFYLCAWSVTPTGGGDGYTFGSGTRLTVV.

The DNA for the CDR3 is TGTGCCAGTAGCGATCCGGGACAGGGGACAGATACGCAGTATTTT. Its translation: CASSDPGQGTDTQYF. The V call is TRBV19, the J call TRBJ2-3; 10 nucleotides align to TRBD1. This CDR3 is 15 amino acids long. The V and J ends lost 6 bases and 3 bases, in that order; junction bases with no gene match: 6. The germline V gene has CDR1 LNHDA and CDR2 SQIVND (reference sequence). Full variable domain (remainder filled in from reference TRBV19 and TRBJ2-3): DGGITQSPKYLFRKEGQNVTLSCEQNLNHDAMYWYRQDPGQGLRLIYYSQIVNDFQKGDIAEGYSVSREKKESFPLTVTSAQKNPTAFYLCASSDPGQGTDTQYFGPGTRLTVL.

This clone has just one count. This chain joins TRBV7-2 and TRBJ1-5; TRBD1 is a possible D gene (5 bases). This CDR3 has 15 residues. Germline-derived CDR1 and CDR2 are SGHTA and FQGNSA. V dropped 4 bases and J dropped 7 bases, with 17 bases sitting between them. The CDR3 DNA sequence: TGTGCCAGCAGCTGGCTGGGGGGAGAGGGGCAGCCCCAGCATTTT. Amino acids: CASSWLGGEGQPQHF.

The chain couples TRBV7-2 to TRBJ1-2; no reliable D call. V was cut by 2 bases and J by 4 bases, with 11 bases left in between. Germline CDR1 is SGHTA and CDR2 is FQGNSA. The CDR3 is 14 residues long. The CDR3 is CASSLTTFSYGYTF. In nucleotides, the CDR3 is TGTGCCAGCAGCTTAACAACGTTCTCCTATGGCTACACCTTC.

CDR3 DNA: TGTGCCAGTAGTGGTGACCACTACGAGCAGTACTTC. Its translation: CASSGDHYEQYF. V is TRBV19 and J is TRBJ2-5; D is ambiguous. The assigned J gene may be wrong: the sequence end matches TRBJ2-7 better. This CDR3 region has 12 residues. Germline V gene sequence: CDR1 LNHDA, CDR2 SQIVND (reference sequence).

Comment on this clone: One junction end disagrees with the germline gene, perhaps due to a read error. The J gene is TRBJ1-2, the V gene TRBV28; the match to TRBD1 covers 12 bases. CDR3 length: 15 residues. Per the germline V gene, CDR1 is MDHEN and CDR2 is SYDVKM. The CDR3 sequence is CASSSGQGAIYGCTF. The CDR3 DNA sequence: TGTGCCAGCAGTTCGGGACAGGGGGCGATCTATGGCTGCACCTTC.

The CDR3 loop reads CASSLQKSRKSSYEQYF. CDR3 coding DNA: TGTGCCAGCAGCTTGCAGAAAAGCAGGAAAAGCTCCTACGAGCAGTACTTC. The V gene is TRBV5-4, the J gene TRBJ2-7; D uncertain. The CDR3 is 17 amino acids. The germline V gene encodes CDR1 SGHNT and CDR2 YYREEE (reference sequence). V was pared by 1 base and J by 0 bases, with 17 bases between.

The genes are TRBV4-2 and TRBJ2-1; 9 bases agree with TRBD2. Germline loops: CDR1 LGHNA, CDR2 YNFKEQ. CDR3 length: 14 residues. Germline trimming cut 4 bases from V and 5 bases from J; bases unmatched to any gene: 3. This CDR3 is CASSRASGDNEQFF. DNA for the CDR3: TGTGCCAGCAGCCGGGCTAGCGGGGACAATGAGCAGTTCTTC.